This is a list of T cell receptor beta chains from one sample in a study of cytomegalovirus exposure and HLA in healthy donors. Generated by immunoSEQ multiplex PCR, the TCRdb table keeps only in-frame clones and is missing some. The data hold around 150,000 clones, with around three quarters observed a single time. Sequencing was carried out using PBMCs. These TCRs come from a man aged 25 to 40 in good health and CMV-seropositive. Each CDR3 is given with its conserved first and last residue. A D gene is named only where the DNA matches it firmly. Expanded clones get a size class; other rows say once, few or many, or leave the size out.

TRBJ2-7,NA,NA,TRBV5-5,TGTGCCAGCAGCTTGGGCGGATCCCTACCTTACGAGCAGTACTTC,CASSLGGSLPYEQYF
TRBJ1-3,TRBD1,NA,TRBV6-5,TGTGCCAGCAGTCCACAGGGGATTGGAAACACCATATATTTT,CASSPQGIGNTIYF
TRBJ2-2,NA,NA,TRBV5-1,TGCGCCAGCAGCTTGGACCCGCAACAGGCGAACACCGGGGAGCTGTTTTTT,CASSLDPQQANTGELFF
TRBJ1-4,TRBD1,NA,TRBV18,TGTGCCAGCTCACCGGACAGGAATGAAAAACTGTTTTTT,CASSPDRNEKLFF
TRBJ1-4,NA,NA,TRBV27,TGTGCCAGCAGTTCGGTAGCAACTAATGAAAAACTGTTTTTT,CASSSVATNEKLFF
TRBJ1-5,NA,once,TRBV2,TGTGCCACCTCCCCGTGGGACATGGACAATCAGCCCCAGCATTTT,CATSPWDMDNQPQHF
TRBJ1-5,NA,NA,TRBV28,TGTGCCAGCAGTTTAAAGAGGGTTTACAATCAGCCCCAGCATTTT,CASSLKRVYNQPQHF
TRBJ2-2,TRBD1,NA,TRBV11-2,TGTGCCAGCAGCTTAGTTGGCAGGGGGACGTCCAGGGAGCTGTTTTTT,CASSLVGRGTSRELFF
TRBJ2-2,TRBD1,NA,TRBV19,TGTGCCAGTAGTACCCAGGGACAGGGGATCTCCGGGGAGCTGTTTTTT,CASSTQGQGISGELFF
TRBJ1-1,NA,NA,TRBV6-1,TGTGCCAGCGACCTGTTAACCTCAGGGGAGAGTGAAGCTTTCTTT,CASDLLTSGESEAFF
TRBJ1-2,TRBD1,few,TRBV6-1,TGTGCCAGCAGTGCCCGACAGGGGCTAAACTATGGCTACACCTTC,CASSARQGLNYGYTF
TRBJ1-4,TRBD1,NA,TRBV28,TGTGCCAGCAGTCCAATGGGACAGGGACGTGAAAAACTGTTTTTT,CASSPMGQGREKLFF
TRBJ2-6,TRBD1,NA,TRBV30,TGTGCCTACCACCGGGACAGGGGGCGGACTGGGGCCAACGTCCTGACTTTC,CAYHRDRGRTGANVLTF
TRBJ2-2,TRBD2,NA,TRBV11-3,TGTGCCAGCAGCCGCGGGGGGGACACCGGGGAGCTGTTTTTT,CASSRGGDTGELFF
TRBJ2-1,NA,NA,TRBV19,TGTGCCAGTAGTGCGATACAGGGGAGGAATGAGCAGTTCTTC,CASSAIQGRNEQFF
TRBJ2-7,TRBD2,NA,TRBV2,TGTGCCAGCAGTGAACTAGCGGGGGGGCCCGACGAGCAGTACTTC,CASSELAGGPDEQYF
TRBJ1-1,NA,NA,TRBV27,TGTGCCAGCTCCCGATCAATACCCGGTCTTAGAAACACTGAAGCTTTCTTT,CASSRSIPGLRNTEAFF
TRBJ2-7,TRBD1,few,TRBV9,TGTGCCAGCGGGCAGGGGGCCGACTCCTACGAGCAGTACTTC,CASGQGADSYEQYF
TRBJ1-1,NA,few,TRBV10-2,TGCGCCAGCAGTGATTACAGGACAGCGGAAGCTTTCTTT,CASSDYRTAEAFF
TRBJ1-5,TRBD1,once,TRBV6-5,TGTGCCAGCAGGGACAGGACCAATAGCAATCAGCCCCAGCATTTT,CASRDRTNSNQPQHF
TRBJ2-1,NA,NA,TRBV28,TGTGCCAGCAGTTTGGTCGGCGAAGGCAGGGTTTACGAGCAGTTCTTC,CASSLVGEGRVYEQFF
TRBJ2-1,TRBD1,once,TRBV7-9,TGTGCCAGCAGCTCCAGATACTTTGGGACAGGGAACAATGAGCAGTTCTTC,CASSSRYFGTGNNEQFF
TRBJ2-7,TRBD2,NA,TRBV6-1,TGTGCCAGCAGTGAGCTTAGCGGGGGCCTCTACGAGCAGTACTTC,CASSELSGGLYEQYF
TRBJ2-7,TRBD1,few,TRBV30,TGTGCCTGGAGTAGGGGCCAGGGGGCCTACGAGCAGTACTTC,CAWSRGQGAYEQYF
TRBJ2-1,NA,NA,TRBV5-1,TGCGCCAGCAGCTGGAGGGGGGGGCGGTACAATGAGCAGTTCTTC,CASSWRGGRYNEQFF
TRBJ1-1,NA,NA,TRBV6-1,TGTGCCAGCAGGGGGACATTGAACACTGAAGCTTTCTTT,CASRGTLNTEAFF
TRBJ1-1,NA,NA,TRBV11-2,TGTGCCAGCAGCTTAGTAGCGACAGGGAACACTGAAGCTTTCTTT,CASSLVATGNTEAFF
TRBJ2-5,TRBD2,once,TRBV5-1,TGCGCCAGCAGCTCCGGTCGGGGGGGGCGAGAGACCCAGTACTTC,CASSSGRGGRETQYF
TRBJ1-2,NA,NA,TRBV5-6,TGTGCCAGCAGCTTGGGGATAGCCTATGGCTACACCTTC,CASSLGIAYGYTF
TRBJ2-5,TRBD2,NA,TRBV27,TGTGCCAGCAGTTCGACTAGCGTGGAGACCCAGTACTTC,CASSSTSVETQYF
TRBJ2-3,NA,few,TRBV2,TGTGCCAGCAGCTACACAGATACGCAGTATTTT,CASSYTDTQYF
TRBJ2-7,TRBD1,NA,TRBV27,TGTGCCAGCAGTTTGTCGGGACAGGGACTCCACGAGCAGTACTTC,CASSLSGQGLHEQYF
TRBJ2-2,NA,once,TRBV30,TGTGCCTGGAGGGACAGCGCCGGGGAGCTGTTTTTT,CAWRDSAGELFF
TRBJ2-7,TRBD1,NA,TRBV28,TGTGCCACGACAGGGACCTATTCCTACGAGCAGTACTTC,CATTGTYSYEQYF
TRBJ2-2,NA,NA,TRBV14,TGTGCCAGCAGCCTCCTCCCGGACACCGGGGAGCTGTTTTTT,CASSLLPDTGELFF
TRBJ1-5,NA,NA,TRBV19,TGTGCCAGTAGACGACCGGGATGGGGTCAGCCCCAGCATTTT,CASRRPGWGQPQHF
TRBJ2-2,NA,few,TRBV7-7,TGTGCCAGCAGCTTAGGCACAGGGTACGCCGGGGAGCTGTTTTTT,CASSLGTGYAGELFF
TRBJ2-1,NA,NA,TRBV9,TGTGCCAGCAGCGTAGGGGCTGGTTCCTACAATGAGCAGTTCTTC,CASSVGAGSYNEQFF
TRBJ2-7,TRBD1,NA,TRBV7-9,TGTGCCAGCAGCTTAGGATGGGGGACAGGGGGCTACGAGCAGTACTTC,CASSLGWGTGGYEQYF
TRBJ1-6,NA,NA,TRBV5-1,TGCGCCAGCAGCTTGGATATACCGGGGAGCTCACCCCTCCACTTT,CASSLDIPGSSPLHF
TRBJ2-5,TRBD2,NA,TRBV6-1,TGTGCCAGCAGTGCGTGGGGGGGATATGTGGAGACCCAGTACTTC,CASSAWGGYVETQYF